Following are 4 T cell receptor beta chains from one sample sequenced in a study of T cells in women clearing cervical HPV infection. Profiling relied on immunoSEQ multiplex PCR, and the TCRdb table lists in-frame clones only, not all of them. The sample totals 44,000 or so clones. The sequenced sample was blood buffy coat. Receptors originate from a woman between 18 and 70 years old with a cervical HPV16 infection that either progressed to CIN3+ or cleared (not recorded which).

Note on this clone: The CDR3 end lies 3 residues beyond the end of the read and is filled in from the germline J gene. The chain has TRBV6-1 and TRBJ2-7, with D tentatively TRBD1 (6 bases). V was clipped by 4 bases and J by 6 bases, with 13 bases between them. Germline V CDR1 and CDR2: MNHNS, SASEGT. This CDR3 spans 13 amino acids. The CDR3: CASSGRQVTEQYF. Incomplete CDR3 DNA: TGTGCCAGCAGTGGCCGACAGGTCACCGAG.

As to this clone: The CDR3 is cut off 3 residues early in the read; its end comes from the germline J gene. This same CDR3 is encoded by further DNA sequences in the sample. V and J are TRBV5-1 and TRBJ1-2; possible D gene TRBD1, 5 bases. This CDR3 has 14 residues. Looked up from germline, CDR1 is SGHRS and CDR2 is YFSETQ. Trimming left V 4 bases short and J 2 bases short, with 12 bases between. The sequenced CDR3 bases are TGCGCCAGCAGCCCGGGGGGGGAGAACTATGGC. Encoded protein: CASSPGGENYG. The CDR3 in its entirety is CASSPGGENYGYTF.

CDR3 sequence: CASLRGLGTGELFF. The CDR3 bases that were read are TGTGCCAGCCTCAGGGGGCTCGGCACCGGGGAG. The chain has TRBV19 and TRBJ2-2; TRBD1 matches 8 bases. Coverage ceases 3 residues before the CDR3 finishes, and the germline J gene fills in the end. Germline V CDR1 and CDR2: LNHDA, SQIVND (reference sequence). The CDR3 consists of 14 residues. J lost 4 bases, V lost 9 bases, and 7 bases had no gene match.

Notes on this clone: The read terminates 3 residues before the CDR3 end, so the remaining end is supplied by the germline J gene. The chain couples TRBV19 to TRBJ1-1; no clear D gene. The length of the CDR3 is 14 residues. Germline V CDR1 and CDR2: LNHDA, SQIVND (reference sequence). CDR3 DNA, as far as it was read: TGTGCCAGTAGTGCCGGCGGGCGGCAAGAGACA. Protein: CASSAGGRQET. The entire CDR3 is CASSAGGRQETAFF.